The 22 T cell receptor beta chains reported below all come from one sample, sequenced in a study of CD8 T cells in ankylosing spondylitis. Each CDR3 protein is one row after TCRdb ran MiXCR on the 5' RACE reads. This sample has 200,000 or so distinct CDR3 sequences, with 15% to 20% found just once. Material for sequencing was blood, either unsorted or a sorted T cell fraction (not recorded which). The source of these receptors is a male donor aged 10-30 years with ankylosing spondylitis or in good health (not recorded which).

This clonotype was counted only a few times. The chain couples TRBV10-3 to TRBJ2-1; 10 bases match TRBD2. This CDR3 is built from 13 residues. CDR1 is ENHRY and CDR2 is SYGVKD in the germline V gene. Trimming at V came to 10 bases and at J to 5 bases, leaving 5 bases not matched to a gene. The CDR3 protein is CATASGRDNEQFF. In DNA, the CDR3 is TGTGCCACAGCCAGCGGGAGGGACAATGAGCAGTTCTTC.

Points on this clonotype: One end of the junction fails to match germline, which may point to a read error. The chain uses TRBV29-1 and TRBJ1-3; TRBD1 agrees at 7 bases. CDR3 length: 13 residues. Looked up from germline, CDR1 is SQVTM and CDR2 is ANQGSEA. The CDR3 is CSVEGQDRDTIYF. The CDR3 nucleotides read TGCAGCGTGGAAGGACAGGACCGAGACACCATATATTTT.

This clonotype was found many times. This chain links TRBV20-1 with TRBJ2-1; the D gene is possibly TRBD1 (6 bases). The V end was cut by 1 base, the J end by 6 bases, with 13 bases between. This CDR3 has 14 residues. In germline, CDR1 is DFQATT, CDR2 SNEGSKA (reference sequence). The CDR3 region is CSARVPQGINEQFF. CDR3 DNA sequence: TGCAGTGCTAGAGTACCCCAGGGGATCAATGAGCAGTTCTTC.

This clonotype was seen at least ten times. The genes are TRBV9 and TRBJ2-3, with a weak D call TRBD1 (5 bases). This CDR3 region has 16 residues. CDR1 and CDR2 (germline): SGDLS, YYNGEE. The V gene lost 0 bases and the J gene lost 2 bases, with 13 bases spanning the gap. CDR3 in DNA: TGTGCCAGCAGCGTAGGTCCAGGGCGCGTCACAGATACGCAGTATTTT. Translated: CASSVGPGRVTDTQYF.

The rearrangement uses TRBV30 and TRBJ1-1; D ambiguous. Trimming stripped 2 bases from V and 7 bases from J, with 14 bases between. The length of the CDR3 is 13 residues. Germline assignment: CDR1 GTSNPN and CDR2 SVGIG (reference sequence). This chain's CDR3 is CAWSRGRYLEAFF. DNA for the CDR3: TGTGCCTGGAGTAGAGGACGGTACCTTGAAGCTTTCTTT.

Ten or more counts support this clonotype. The chain employs TRBV7-2 and TRBJ2-1, with 9 bases aligning to TRBD2. The V segment lost 5 bases and the J segment 6 bases; nucleotides outside the gene matches: 11. Germline V CDR1 and CDR2: SGHTA, FQGNSA. The CDR3 runs 16 residues. CDR3 sequence (DNA): TGTGCCAGCAGCCTTATTAGCGGGAGTTCCCCCAATGAGCAGTTCTTC. This encodes CASSLISGSSPNEQFF.

The chain carries TRBV27 and TRBJ1-1; D is perhaps TRBD1 (5 bases). The germline gives CDR1 MNHEY, CDR2 SMNVEV (reference sequence). This CDR3 is 15 amino acids long. V was shortened by 2 bases and J by 0 bases, with 10 bases between the two germline ends. CDR3 region: CASSLSGRVNTEAFF. CDR3 bases: TGTGCCAGCAGTTTAAGCGGCAGGGTGAACACTGAAGCTTTCTTT.

J is TRBJ2-7 and V is TRBV14; no clear D gene. CDR3 length: 12 residues. V lost 0 bases and J 7 bases, leaving 7 bases between the germline ends. Germline assignment: CDR1 SGHDN and CDR2 FVKESK. The CDR3 DNA sequence: TGTGCCAGCAGCCAAGATTCTGCGGAGCAGTACTTC. It encodes CASSQDSAEQYF.

The chain joins TRBV15 to TRBJ2-1; D is perhaps TRBD2 (6 bases). V was pared by 9 bases and J by 0 bases, with 15 bases between. This CDR3 region has 15 residues. CDR1 is LNHNV, CDR2 YYDKDF, per germline (reference sequence). CDR3 protein: CATRKRASSYNEQFF. The CDR3 DNA reads TGTGCCACAAGAAAGCGGGCCAGCTCCTACAATGAGCAGTTCTTC.

This clonotype came up many times. As DNA, the CDR3 is TGTGCCACCAGCAGAACGACGACTAGCGTGGGGGAGACCCAGTACTTC. It codes for CATSRTTTSVGETQYF. The V and J genes are TRBV15 and TRBJ2-5; TRBD2 agrees at 8 bases. There are 16 residues in the CDR3. V shed 2 bases and J 5 bases; nucleotides not matched to a gene: 10. Germline V lookup: CDR1 LNHNV, CDR2 YYDKDF (reference sequence).

This clonotype occurred many times. V usage is TRBV3-1 and J usage is TRBJ2-4; 11 bases are a match to TRBD2. V shed 4 bases and J 1 base; nucleotides not matched to a gene: 6. This CDR3 has 17 residues. Germline lookup yields CDR1 LGHDT and CDR2 YNNKEL (reference sequence). The CDR3 nucleotides are TGTGCCAGCAGCCCAACGGGACTAGCGGATGCCAAAAACATTCAGTACTTC. Encoded protein: CASSPTGLADAKNIQYF.

In its sample, this clonotype was seen many times. The J gene is TRBJ1-2, the V gene TRBV6-5; the match to TRBD1 covers 9 bases. Germline V gene sequence: CDR1 MNHEY, CDR2 SVGAGI. This CDR3 comprises 14 residues. After removal of 2 bases from V and 5 bases from J, the junction contained 3 bases not matched to a gene. CDR3 nucleotides: TGTGCCAGCAGTTACGGACAGGGGCCTTATGGCTACACCTTC. Its translation is CASSYGQGPYGYTF.

Ten or more counts support this clonotype. The rearrangement links TRBV9 to TRBJ2-2, with 8 bases that match TRBD1. The germline gives CDR1 SGDLS, CDR2 YYNGEE. The CDR3 has 15 residues. V shed 3 bases, J shed 3 bases, and the junction held 4 bases outside the gene matches. The CDR3 DNA is TGTGCCAGCAGCGGTCGACAGGGGCACACCGGGGAGCTGTTTTTT. Protein sequence: CASSGRQGHTGELFF. The entire variable domain, with the rest obtained from reference TRBV9 and TRBJ2-2, is as follows: DSGVTQTPKHLITATGQRVTLRCSPRSGDLSVYWYQQSLDQGLQFLIQYYNGEERAKGNILERFSAQQFPDLHSELNLSSLELGDSALYFCASSGRQGHTGELFFGEGSRLTVL.

There are many counts of this clonotype. V gene TRBV20-1 combines with J gene TRBJ1-4; D is undetermined. Germline V lookup: CDR1 DFQATT, CDR2 SNEGSKA (reference sequence). The length of the CDR3 is 14 residues. Trimming cost V 6 bases and J 8 bases, with 19 bases left between them. The CDR3 DNA reads as TGCAGTGCCAGTCGAGTCGGGGTGGAAGAAAAACTGTTTTTT. Protein sequence: CSASRVGVEEKLFF.

The sample holds many counts of this clonotype. The CDR3: CAIRSGTDTQYF. DNA for the CDR3: TGTGCCATCAGGAGCGGGACAGATACGCAGTATTTT. This sequence joins TRBV10-3 and TRBJ2-3; D perhaps matches TRBD2 (6 bases). Trimming shortened V by 6 bases and J by 3 bases, and 7 bases separated the two germline ends. This CDR3 is 12 amino acids long. Per the germline V gene, CDR1 is ENHRY and CDR2 is SYGVKD.

This clonotype was found many times. The V call is TRBV6-2 or TRBV6-3, the J call TRBJ1-2; no reliable D call. The V gene's germline CDR1 is MNHEY and CDR2 SVGEGT. This CDR3 region has 15 residues. The V end was cut by 5 bases, the J end by 2 bases, with 15 bases between. The CDR3 sequence is CASSPSLGFNYGYTF. DNA for the CDR3: TGTGCCAGCAGTCCTAGTCTGGGGTTCAACTATGGCTACACCTTC.

The chain joins TRBV7-9 to TRBJ2-2; D is perhaps TRBD1 (6 bases). CDR1 is SEHNR and CDR2 is FQNEAQ in the germline V gene (reference sequence). The ends were cut back, 5 bases at V and 6 bases at J, with 10 bases in the middle. The CDR3 consists of 13 residues. The CDR3 bases are TGTGCCAGCAGCGTCACAGGGCCCGGGGAGCTGTTTTTT. Translated: CASSVTGPGELFF.

This clonotype was detected many times. The chain is built from TRBV2 and TRBJ2-3; no clear D gene. V gave up 3 bases and J gave up 1 base, with 8 bases separating them. The CDR3 contains 14 residues. Germline V gene data show CDR1 as SNHLY and CDR2 as FYNNEI. The CDR3 DNA follows: TGTGCCAGCAGTGACTGGTTTGGCACAGATACGCAGTATTTT. It specifies CASSDWFGTDTQYF.

The chain joins TRBV7-3 to TRBJ2-1; possibly TRBD1 for D (6 bases). Trimming removed 4 bases at V and 0 bases at J, with 13 bases between. The CDR3 is made up of 16 amino acids. In germline, CDR1 is SGHTA, CDR2 FQGTGA. CDR3 sequence (DNA): TGTGCCAGCAGCTCTTCAACAGGGCCCTCCTACAATGAGCAGTTCTTC. It translates to CASSSSTGPSYNEQFF.

The CDR3 here is CASSLLAHGSSYNEQFF. The CDR3 coding sequence is TGTGCCAGCAGCTTACTAGCCCACGGGAGCTCCTACAATGAGCAGTTCTTC. The chain is built from TRBV7-8 and TRBJ2-1, with D possibly being TRBD2 (6 bases). Trimming removed 2 bases from V and 0 bases from J, with 14 bases in between. Germline assignment: CDR1 SGHVS and CDR2 FQNEAQ. CDR3 length: 17 amino acids.

This clonotype was recorded many times. The chain is built from TRBV15 and TRBJ2-7, with D perhaps TRBD1 or TRBD2 (5 bases each). CDR1 is LNHNV and CDR2 is YYDKDF in the germline V gene (reference sequence). The CDR3 length is 14 residues. V dropped 5 bases and J dropped 2 bases, with 13 bases sitting between them. The CDR3 DNA is TGTGCCACCAGCGGCCCGACGGGACCCTACGAGCAGTACTTC. Its translation is CATSGPTGPYEQYF. The full variable domain, with the rest looked up from reference TRBV15 and TRBJ2-7, is DAMVIQNPRYQVTQFGKPVTLSCSQTLNHNVMYWYQQKSSQAPKLLFHYYDKDFNNEADTPDNFQSRRPNTSFCFLDIRSPGLGDTAMYLCATSGPTGPYEQYFGPGTRLTVT.

This clonotype was counted at least ten times. V gene TRBV5-1 combines with J gene TRBJ1-1; 12 positions match TRBD1. V shed 7 bases, J shed 3 bases, and the junction held 4 bases outside the gene matches. This CDR3 has 14 amino acids. CDR1 is SGHRS and CDR2 is YFSETQ in the germline V gene. The CDR3 loop is CASGTGGRDTEAFF. CDR3 sequence (DNA): TGCGCCAGCGGGACAGGGGGCAGGGACACTGAAGCTTTCTTT.